The 24 T cell receptor beta chains below come from one sample, sequenced in a study of regulatory T cells in long-lasting Graves disease. iRepertoire HTBI primers and Arm-PCR of CDR3 regions built TCR beta libraries. TCRdb passed the multiplex PCR reads through MiXCR, listing each CDR3 protein once. The repertoire holds about 440,000 distinct CDR3 sequences, 16% seen once, with about 23% in the top ten. The sample's time point: newly diagnosed GD, antithyroid drugs for less than 3 months. TCR sequences were obtained from RNA taken from PBMCs. The data also belong to a second study, concerning T cells in Graves' hyperthyroidism and ophthalmopathy.

The sequences come from peripheral blood mononuclear cells (PBMCs), collected at new diagnosis, from a patient treated with antithyroid drugs. The source is a woman aged 18-29 years with Graves disease.

The rearrangement joins TRBV18 to TRBJ2-5; 7 bases agree with TRBD1. With 4 bases clipped from V and 4 bases from J, the junction kept 6 bases outside the gene matches. Germline assignment: CDR1 KGHSH and CDR2 LQKENI. The CDR3 runs 14 residues. This chain's CDR3 is CASSHNRGRETQYF. CDR3 sequence (DNA): TGTGCCAGCTCACACAACAGGGGACGAGAGACCCAGTACTTC. The entire variable domain, with the rest obtained from reference TRBV18 and TRBJ2-5, is as follows: NAGVMQNPRHLVRRRGQEARLRCSPMKGHSHVYWYRQLPEEGLKFMVYLQKENIIDESGMPKERFSAEFPKEGPSILRIQQVVRGDSAAYFCASSHNRGRETQYFGPGTRLLVL.

The table lists this clonotype with many counts. The CDR3 nucleotides are TGTGCCAGCAGCTCAAGTCCGGGATTCACCCCTATGCAAGAGACCCAGTACTTC. Translated, it gives CASSSSPGFTPMQETQYF. V is TRBV5-6 and J is TRBJ2-5; D is perhaps TRBD2 (5 bases). From germline, CDR1 is SGHDT and CDR2 YYEEEE. V was trimmed by 3 bases and J by 2 bases, leaving 23 bases between them. CDR3 length: 18 amino acids.

The V call is TRBV24-1, the J call TRBJ2-3; D is uncertain. Germline CDR1 and CDR2: KGHDR and SFDVKD. The ends were cut back, 4 bases at V and 2 bases at J, with 12 bases in the middle. This CDR3 has 15 amino acids. CDR3 DNA sequence: TGTGCCACCAGTGACCCTAGGAACCTCACAGATACGCAGTATTTT. Translation: CATSDPRNLTDTQYF.

The sample holds a few counts of this clonotype. The rearrangement uses TRBV18 and TRBJ2-5, with D possibly TRBD2 on 5 matching bases. This CDR3 region has 13 residues. Trimming cost V 4 bases and J 9 bases, with 15 bases left between them. The germline CDR1 and CDR2 sequences are KGHSH and LQKENI. CDR3 in amino acids: CASSQDGPGAQYF. DNA for the CDR3: TGTGCCAGCTCACAAGACGGCCCCGGGGCCCAGTACTTC.

Of note for this clonotype: A far larger clone is a single base away, which makes a read error likely. This CDR3 is missing its conserved last phenylalanine or tryptophan, likely due to a read error. The CDR3: CASSLAGTKKETQYL. Written as DNA, the CDR3 is TGTGCCAGCAGCTTAGCCGGGACCAAGAAAGAGACCCAGTACCTC. The J gene is TRBJ2-5, the V gene TRBV2; D possibly uses TRBD1 or TRBD2 (5 bases each). Germline values: CDR1 SNHLY, CDR2 FYNNEI. CDR3 length: 15 residues. V gave up 6 bases and J gave up 3 bases, with 17 bases separating them.

Concerning this clonotype itself: This may come from a read error, since a much larger clone is one base off. The chain has TRBV9 and TRBJ2-3, with 7 bases fitting TRBD2. Germline CDR1 reads SGDLS; CDR2 reads YYNGEE. The V gene end was trimmed by 7 bases and the J gene end by 5 bases; junction bases not matched to a gene: 10. The CDR3 sequence is 14 residues long. CDR3 DNA sequence: TGTGCCAGCGGCCCCACTAGCGCCGGAGATACGCAGTATTTT. Residues: CASGPTSAGDTQYF.

The chain employs TRBV19 and TRBJ2-1; 7 nucleotides agree with TRBD1. The germline CDR1 and CDR2 sequences are LNHDA and SQIVND (reference sequence). J lost 1 base, V lost 8 bases, and 8 bases had no gene match. CDR3 length equals 15 residues. CDR3: CASGNAGGSYNEQFF. The DNA of the CDR3 is TGTGCCAGTGGGAACGCAGGGGGTTCCTACAATGAGCAGTTCTTC.

This clonotype was picked up a small number of times. The chain couples TRBV4-2 to TRBJ2-7; TRBD2 matches 7 bases. This CDR3 spans 16 amino acids. Per germline, CDR1 LGHNA and CDR2 YNFKEQ. The J segment lost 2 bases and the V segment lost 3 bases, leaving 10 bases of the junction unmatched. This CDR3 reads CASSQQGTTLPYEQYF. CDR3 DNA: TGTGCCAGCAGCCAGCAAGGGACTACCCTACCCTACGAGCAGTACTTC.

This chain links TRBV7-3 with TRBJ2-1; tentative D call: TRBD2 (5 bases). The germline V and J ends were trimmed by 5 bases and 4 bases, with 15 bases remaining between them. The CDR3 loop spans 15 amino acids. The germline CDR1 and CDR2 sequences are SGHTA and FQGTGA. The CDR3 here is CASSPTAGSYNEQFF. The DNA for the CDR3 is TGTGCCAGCAGCCCCACGGCGGGCAGTTACAATGAGCAGTTCTTC.

This clonotype showed up many times. The CDR3 loop is CASSPSRENTEAFF. For the CDR3, the DNA is TGTGCCAGCAGCCCAAGTCGGGAGAACACTGAAGCTTTCTTT. V and J are TRBV3-1 and TRBJ1-1; D uncertain. The CDR3 is 14 residues long. V lost 4 bases to trimming and J lost 1 base, with 10 bases between them. The germline V gene encodes CDR1 LGHDT and CDR2 YNNKEL (reference sequence).

The sample holds a few counts of this clonotype. The V call is TRBV7-2, the J call TRBJ2-2, with D uncertain. There are 14 residues in the CDR3. The germline V and J ends were trimmed by 1 base and 5 bases, with 8 bases remaining between them. Per germline, CDR1 SGHTA and CDR2 FQGNSA. CDR3 in amino acids: CASSLVRSTGELFF. CDR3 bases: TGTGCCAGCAGCTTAGTGAGGAGTACCGGGGAGCTGTTTTTT. The full variable domain, completed using reference TRBV7-2 and TRBJ2-2, is GAGVSQSPSNKVTEKGKDVELRCDPISGHTALYWYRQSLGQGLEFLIYFQGNSAPDKSGLPSDRFSAERTGGSVSTLTIQRTQQEDSAVYLCASSLVRSTGELFFGEGSRLTVL.

This clonotype was counted a few times. The genes are TRBV7-9 and TRBJ1-2, with D possibly TRBD1 on 5 matching bases. Germline V CDR1 and CDR2: SEHNR, FQNEAQ (reference sequence). CDR3 length equals 14 residues. Trimming removed 1 base at V and 6 bases at J, with 12 bases between. CDR3 sequence: CASSLEWGTDGYTF. CDR3 DNA: TGTGCCAGCAGCTTAGAGTGGGGGACGGATGGCTACACCTTC.

This clonotype was observed at least ten times. The rearrangement joins TRBV18 to TRBJ2-1; 7 bases agree with TRBD2. The germline V gene encodes CDR1 KGHSH and CDR2 LQKENI. Losses at the gene ends were 2 bases for V and 1 base for J; bases not matched to a gene: 5. This CDR3 comprises 16 residues. The CDR3 coding sequence is TGTGCCAGCTCACCAATGGGCGGGGGTTCCTACAATGAGCAGTTCTTC. Translation gives CASSPMGGGSYNEQFF.

This clonotype has ten or more counts. The chain combines TRBV28 with TRBJ1-1; D may be TRBD1 (5 bases). Looked up from germline, CDR1 is MDHEN and CDR2 is SYDVKM. The CDR3 loop spans 14 amino acids. Trimming left V 1 base short and J 8 bases short, with 14 bases between. CDR3: CASSLFGAATEAFF. The CDR3 DNA reads as TGTGCCAGCAGTTTATTTGGGGCAGCAACGGAAGCTTTCTTT.

This clonotype has only a few counts. This chain links TRBV12-5 with TRBJ2-5; 12 bases agree with TRBD1. The ends lost 7 bases at V and 5 bases at J; junction bases unmatched: 11. This CDR3 region has 16 residues. Germline CDR1 is LGHNT and CDR2 is FRNRAP. CDR3 amino acids: CASDNRDRGLWETQYF. The CDR3 bases are TGTGCTAGTGATAACCGGGACAGGGGGCTGTGGGAGACCCAGTACTTC.

The chain joins TRBV7-9 to TRBJ2-2; 9 bases line up with TRBD1. CDR3 size: 16 residues. Germline trimming cut 4 bases from V and 4 bases from J; bases unmatched to any gene: 7. Germline values: CDR1 SEHNR, CDR2 FQNEAQ (reference sequence). CDR3 nucleotides: TGTGCCAGCAGCTCCCGGGACAGGGACGGCACCGGGGAGCTGTTTTTT. Its protein product is CASSSRDRDGTGELFF.

This clonotype was counted many times. Here the CDR3 reads CASRGRGSYNEQFF. The CDR3 DNA sequence: TGTGCCAGCAGAGGGCGGGGCTCCTACAATGAGCAGTTCTTC. The chain is built from TRBV6-1 and TRBJ2-1, with D tentatively TRBD2 (6 bases). CDR3 length: 14 amino acids. V dropped 6 bases and J dropped 0 bases, with 9 bases sitting between them. CDR1 MNHNS and CDR2 SASEGT come from the germline V gene.

This clonotype was counted many times. V usage is TRBV18 and J usage is TRBJ1-1, with no clear D. Germline CDR1 KGHSH, CDR2 LQKENI. V shed 3 bases and J shed 5 bases, with 7 bases lying between them. The length of the CDR3 is 12 residues. CDR3 amino acids: CASSPQKTEAFF. In nucleotides, the CDR3 is TGTGCCAGCTCACCCCAGAAGACTGAAGCTTTCTTT.

The chain links TRBV29-1 to TRBJ1-1; unclear D gene. Germline CDR1 reads SQVTM; CDR2 reads ANQGSEA. This CDR3 contains 12 residues. DNA for the CDR3: TGCAGAGCAGCACAGTCGTTCACTGAAGCTTTCTTT. Amino acids: CRAAQSFTEAFF.

The chain employs TRBV6-1 and TRBJ2-7, with TRBD1 identical over 7 bases. This CDR3 region has 12 residues. V shed 6 bases and J 7 bases; nucleotides not matched to a gene: 6. Germline CDR1 and CDR2: MNHNS and SASEGT. CDR3 sequence: CASSTGAREQYF. CDR3 nucleotide sequence: TGTGCCAGCAGCACAGGGGCGAGGGAGCAGTACTTC.

The chain has TRBV28 and TRBJ2-1; TRBD1 matches 11 bases. V shed 6 bases, J shed 7 bases, and the junction held 5 bases outside the gene matches. CDR1 is MDHEN, CDR2 SYDVKM, per germline. The CDR3 extends over 14 amino acids. In nucleotides, the CDR3 is TGTGCCAGCAGCCGGACAGGGGGCCAGAATGAGCAGTTCTTC. Protein: CASSRTGGQNEQFF.

The chain joins TRBV20-1 to TRBJ1-5, with D possibly being TRBD1 (6 bases). The CDR3 runs 17 residues. V lost 4 bases and J lost 7, with 26 bases in between. The germline CDR1 and CDR2 sequences are DFQATT and SNEGSKA (reference sequence). The CDR3 region is CSANRGGRGYGRQPQHF. DNA for the CDR3: TGCAGTGCTAACCGGGGAGGGAGGGGGTACGGTAGGCAGCCCCAGCATTTT.

This clonotype came up a few times. This chain uses TRBV12-3 or TRBV12-4 with TRBJ1-3; no clear D gene. V lost 2 bases, J lost 0 bases, and 8 bases lay in between. This CDR3 comprises 15 residues. For the CDR3, the DNA is TGTGCCAGCAGTTTATTTGGGCACTCTGGAAACACCATATATTTT. Its translation is CASSLFGHSGNTIYF.

This clonotype has just a few counts. The rearrangement joins TRBV7-2 to TRBJ2-3; tentative D call: TRBD1 (5 bases). Germline V gives CDR1 SGHTA, CDR2 FQGNSA. V was trimmed by 5 bases and J by 4 bases, leaving 19 bases between them. The CDR3 spans 16 residues. This CDR3 reads CASSQEPLAQADTQYF. In nucleotides, the CDR3 is TGTGCCAGCAGCCAAGAGCCGTTGGCACAGGCAGATACGCAGTATTTT.